These 23 T cell receptor beta chains were sequenced from one sample in a study of blood T cells in healthy people across ages. Together with a sample-barcoded 5' primer, a J-beta primer mix was included in a second PCR lasting about 6 to 12 cycles. TCRdb fed the 5' RACE reads into MiXCR, producing one record per CDR3 protein. The sample carries 1.5 million to 2 million distinct CDR3 sequences, about 31% recorded once. Material: blood. The receptor source for this set is a young woman in good health.

V gene TRBV6-6 combines with J gene TRBJ1-4; 10 nucleotides match TRBD1. CDR1 and CDR2 from the germline V gene are MNHNY and SVGAGI (reference sequence). The length of the CDR3 is 14 residues. Losses at the gene ends were 5 bases for V and 7 bases for J; bases not matched to a gene: 4. The CDR3 coding sequence is TGTGCCAGCAGTCCCGACAGGGGGCTTGAAAAACTGTTTTTT. Its translation is CASSPDRGLEKLFF.

J is TRBJ2-7 and V is TRBV27; D perhaps matches TRBD1 (6 bases). The CDR3 spans 14 residues. Germline lookup yields CDR1 MNHEY and CDR2 SMNVEV (reference sequence). The V end was cut by 5 bases, the J end by 2 bases, with 13 bases between. The CDR3 bases are TGTGCCAGCAGTCGAAGGACAGAGACCTACGAGCAGTACTTC. Translated, it gives CASSRRTETYEQYF.

The V and J genes are TRBV5-1 and TRBJ2-3; no clear D gene. V dropped 4 bases and J dropped 4 bases, with 13 bases sitting between them. The CDR3 is 14 amino acids. Germline V CDR1 and CDR2: SGHRS, YFSETQ. The CDR3 region is CASSPSAGSDTQYF. The CDR3 DNA is TGCGCCAGCAGCCCGTCGGCAGGCTCAGATACGCAGTATTTT.

The table lists this clonotype with a few counts. The CDR3 sequence is CASSTQLAGGDNEQFF. The CDR3 coding sequence is TGTGCCAGCAGCACTCAACTAGCGGGAGGGGACAATGAGCAGTTCTTC. The V call is TRBV9, the J call TRBJ2-1, with 13 bases fitting TRBD2. V was clipped by 4 bases and J by 5 bases; unmatched bases: 6. In germline, CDR1 is SGDLS, CDR2 YYNGEE. The CDR3 totals 16 residues.

This clonotype was counted a single time. The chain combines TRBV12-3 or TRBV12-4 with TRBJ2-3, with D perhaps matching TRBD1 (5 bases). The V end was cut by 5 bases, the J end by 1 base, with 22 bases between. This CDR3 comprises 18 residues. CDR3 sequence: CASSGVGASIDGTDTQYF. The CDR3 bases are TGTGCCAGCAGTGGGGTAGGGGCATCGATCGACGGCACAGATACGCAGTATTTT.

Concerning this clonotype itself: A read error may be the cause here, since a much bigger clone is one base away. This chain uses TRBV16 with TRBJ2-3; D is uncertain. The V gene's germline CDR1 is KGHSY and CDR2 FQNENV. The CDR3 consists of 15 residues. CDR3 sequence: CASGQTTEYTDTQYF. The CDR3 DNA reads TGTGCCAGCGGCCAAACCACCGAATACACAGATACGCAGTATTTT.

This clonotype was seen a handful of times. The V gene is TRBV5-1, the J gene TRBJ2-1; 7 bases match TRBD1. V lost 4 bases and J lost 2; bases outside the gene matches: 9. The CDR3 sequence is 16 residues long. The germline gives CDR1 SGHRS, CDR2 YFSETQ. The CDR3 DNA is TGCGCCAGCAGCCCATCGCATAGGGGGCCCTACAATGAGCAGTTCTTC. It translates to CASSPSHRGPYNEQFF.

The rearrangement joins TRBV6-6 to TRBJ1-3, with a tentative D call TRBD1 (5 bases). V dropped 2 bases and J dropped 0 bases, with 14 bases sitting between them. Germline assignment: CDR1 MNHNY and CDR2 SVGAGI (reference sequence). The CDR3 is 17 residues long. CDR3 sequence: CASSYEGSPLSGNTIYF. Written as DNA, the CDR3 is TGTGCCAGCAGTTACGAGGGGAGCCCTCTCTCTGGAAACACCATATATTTT.

CDR3 DNA sequence: TGTGCCAGCAGCTCACCCCGATATACGCAGTATTTT. Its protein is CASSSPRYTQYF. This sequence joins TRBV3-1 and TRBJ2-3, with D unclear. The CDR3 runs to 12 residues. Trimming cost V 5 bases and J 7 bases, with 10 bases left between them. The germline V gene encodes CDR1 LGHDT and CDR2 YNNKEL (reference sequence).

The chain has TRBV2 and TRBJ2-7; the D is unclear. V lost 7 bases to trimming and J lost 3 bases, with 7 bases between them. Per germline, CDR1 SNHLY and CDR2 FYNNEI. CDR3 size: 11 residues. Here the CDR3 DNA reads TGTGCCAGCAAAAGGGTCTACGAGCAGTACTTC. Protein product: CASKRVYEQYF.

The rearrangement uses TRBV24-1 and TRBJ2-3, with a tentative D call TRBD2 (6 bases). The CDR3 length is 14 residues. V was cut by 3 bases and J by 5 bases, with 11 bases left in between. The germline V gene has CDR1 KGHDR and CDR2 SFDVKD. CDR3 nucleotide sequence: TGTGCCACCAGTGATCCAGGGAGGAAAGATACGCAGTATTTT. Residues: CATSDPGRKDTQYF.

Many counts were recorded for this clonotype. The chain links TRBV5-1 to TRBJ2-5; D is perhaps TRBD2 (5 bases). Germline CDR1 SGHRS, CDR2 YFSETQ. The CDR3 has 14 residues. The V gene lost 0 bases and the J gene lost 3 bases, with 9 bases spanning the gap. CDR3 amino acids: CASSLVVGEETQYF. The CDR3 DNA is TGCGCCAGCAGCTTGGTGGTCGGGGAAGAGACCCAGTACTTC.

There are a few counts of this clonotype. V usage is TRBV3-1 and J usage is TRBJ1-1, with D hard to call. Between the trimmed V and J ends, which lost 4 bases and 0 bases, there was a span of 18 bases. The CDR3 extends over 17 amino acids. Germline V lookup: CDR1 LGHDT, CDR2 YNNKEL (reference sequence). The CDR3 region has the DNA TGTGCCAGCAGCCGCCGGCCGACAAAAGTAATGAACACTGAAGCTTTCTTT. The encoded protein is CASSRRPTKVMNTEAFF.

This clonotype was counted between two and nine times. The CDR3 coding sequence is TGTGCCAGCAGCCCCGGGACTAGCGGGGTGGGCTACAATGAGCAGTTCTTC. Translation: CASSPGTSGVGYNEQFF. This chain connects TRBV5-5 to TRBJ2-1, with TRBD2 matching 13 bases. Germline CDR1 reads SGHKS; CDR2 reads YYEKEE (reference sequence). V shed 4 bases and J 3 bases; nucleotides not matched to a gene: 7. This CDR3 region has 17 residues.

The rearrangement joins TRBV6-6 to TRBJ2-1; TRBD2 matches 9 bases. The trim removed 0 bases at V and 0 bases at J, leaving 3 bases unmatched. Germline values: CDR1 MNHNY, CDR2 SVGAGI (reference sequence). The CDR3 is made up of 17 amino acids. This chain's CDR3 is CASSYSASGDSYNEQFF. CDR3 in DNA: TGTGCCAGCAGTTACTCGGCTAGCGGGGACTCCTACAATGAGCAGTTCTTC.

This clonotype was counted between two and nine times. This chain uses TRBV6-5 with TRBJ1-2; D call uncertain. Germline V gene data show CDR1 as MNHEY and CDR2 as SVGAGI. This CDR3 has 14 amino acids. V was clipped by 6 bases and J by 3 bases, with 14 bases between them. Here the CDR3 reads CASSHRGGDYGYTF. DNA for the CDR3: TGTGCCAGCAGCCACCGGGGTGGGGACTATGGCTACACCTTC.

The CDR3 DNA reads TGTGCCAGCAGCTCCGAAGCACTAGCGAACAATGAGCAGTTCTTC. This sequence encodes CASSSEALANNEQFF. The rearrangement uses TRBV13 and TRBJ2-1; 7 positions agree with TRBD2. This CDR3 contains 15 residues. Looked up from germline, CDR1 is PRHDT and CDR2 is FYEKMQ (reference sequence). V gave up 4 bases and J gave up 5 bases; unmatched junction bases: 8.

About this clonotype itself: Just one base apart from a much larger clone, this may be a read error. The chain combines TRBV29-1 with TRBJ1-1; D possibly corresponds to TRBD1 (5 bases). Germline CDR1 and CDR2: SQVTM and ANQGSEA. The CDR3 runs 12 residues. CDR3: CSVVGPDTETFF. DNA for the CDR3: TGCAGCGTTGTGGGGCCCGACACTGAAACTTTCTTT. The complete variable domain, with remaining parts taken from reference TRBV29-1 and TRBJ1-1, reads SAVISQKPSRDICQRGTSLTIQCQVDSQVTMMFWYRQQPGQSLTLIATANQGSEATYESGFVIDKFPISRPNLTFSTLTVSNMSPEDSSIYLCSVVGPDTETFFGQGTRLTVV.

This clonotype appeared a single time. V and J are TRBV28 and TRBJ2-7; 11 nucleotides line up with TRBD2. The V gene's germline CDR1 is MDHEN and CDR2 SYDVKM. The CDR3 totals 18 residues. V shed 3 bases and J 3 bases; nucleotides not matched to a gene: 13. Here the CDR3 reads CASSFLTSGSGGSYEQYF. The CDR3 DNA is TGTGCCAGCAGTTTTTTAACTAGCGGGAGTGGGGGAAGCTACGAGCAGTACTTC.

The V and J genes are TRBV20-1 and TRBJ2-4, with 8 bases aligning to TRBD2. With the DNA end fitting TRBJ2-7 better, the J assignment may be wrong. Germline loops: CDR1 DFQATT, CDR2 SNEGSKA (reference sequence). There are 14 residues in the CDR3. The DNA for the CDR3 is TGCAGTGCTACTTCCCCGGGACTAGTTCTCGAGCAGTACTTC. This sequence encodes CSATSPGLVLEQYF.

J is TRBJ2-7 and V is TRBV2; 10 nucleotides match TRBD1. This CDR3 region has 15 residues. V dropped 6 bases and J dropped 6; count of bases not matched to a gene: 11. Per germline, CDR1 SNHLY and CDR2 FYNNEI. CDR3 sequence reads: CASRQETGTGAEQYF. The CDR3 nucleotides read TGTGCCAGCAGGCAAGAAACCGGGACAGGGGCCGAGCAGTACTTC. Combining the CDR3 with reference TRBV2 and TRBJ2-7 gives the whole variable domain EPEVTQTPSHQVTQMGQEVILRCVPISNHLYFYWYRQILGQKVEFLVSFYNNEISEKSEIFDDQFSVERPDGSNFTLKIRSTKLEDSAMYFCASRQETGTGAEQYFGPGTRLTVT.

The chain joins TRBV5-6 to TRBJ2-1; D is undetermined. Trimming stripped 0 bases from V and 9 bases from J, with 10 bases between. From germline, CDR1 is SGHDT and CDR2 YYEEEE. The CDR3 covers 13 residues. Here the CDR3 reads CASSLAESAEQFF. The CDR3 bases are TGTGCCAGCAGCTTGGCGGAGTCGGCTGAGCAGTTCTTC.

This clonotype was found a few times. CDR3 sequence reads: CASSALLWTDYGYTF. DNA for the CDR3: TGTGCCAGCAGTGCCCTTCTATGGACAGACTATGGCTACACCTTC. The chain is built from TRBV2 and TRBJ1-2, with a weak D call TRBD1 (6 bases). CDR1 is SNHLY and CDR2 is FYNNEI in the germline V gene. This CDR3 is built from 15 residues. Trimming cost V 4 bases and J 3 bases, with 15 bases left between them. Full variable domain (remainder filled in from reference TRBV2 and TRBJ1-2): EPEVTQTPSHQVTQMGQEVILRCVPISNHLYFYWYRQILGQKVEFLVSFYNNEISEKSEIFDDQFSVERPDGSNFTLKIRSTKLEDSAMYFCASSALLWTDYGYTFGSGTRLTVV.